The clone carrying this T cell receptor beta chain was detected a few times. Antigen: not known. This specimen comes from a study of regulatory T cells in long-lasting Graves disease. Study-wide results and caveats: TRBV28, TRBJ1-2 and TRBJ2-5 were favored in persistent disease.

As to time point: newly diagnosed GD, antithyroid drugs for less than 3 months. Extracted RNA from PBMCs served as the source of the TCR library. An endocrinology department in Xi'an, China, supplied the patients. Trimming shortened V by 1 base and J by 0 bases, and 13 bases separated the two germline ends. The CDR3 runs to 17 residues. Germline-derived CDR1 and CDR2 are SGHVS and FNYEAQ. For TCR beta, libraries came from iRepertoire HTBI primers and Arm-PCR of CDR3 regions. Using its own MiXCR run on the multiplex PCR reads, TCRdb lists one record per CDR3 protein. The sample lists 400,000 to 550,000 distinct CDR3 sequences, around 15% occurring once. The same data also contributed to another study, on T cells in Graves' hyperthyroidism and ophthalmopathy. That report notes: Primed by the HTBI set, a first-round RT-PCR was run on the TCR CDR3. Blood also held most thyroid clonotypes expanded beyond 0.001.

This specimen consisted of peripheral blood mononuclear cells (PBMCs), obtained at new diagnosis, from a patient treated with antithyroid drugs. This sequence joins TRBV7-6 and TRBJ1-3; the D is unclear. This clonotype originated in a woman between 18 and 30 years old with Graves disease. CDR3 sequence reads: CASSLEPPPTSGNTIYF. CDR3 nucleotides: TGTGCCAGCAGCTTAGAGCCCCCTCCCACCTCTGGAAACACCATATATTTT.